The rows below give T cell receptor beta chains drawn from one sample of a study of blood T cell repertoires in COVID-19. The method was immunoSEQ multiplex PCR; TCRdb's version includes in-frame clones alone and lacks a portion of them. The table has around 150,000 clones, just under 85% seen once; the top ten hold around 6.2%. The sequenced material came from PBMCs or T cells enriched from blood (not recorded which). Receptors were obtained from a middle-aged woman who had recovered from COVID-19. Each CDR3 is given without its conserved first and last residue. Each record gives: CDR3 length, V gene, J gene, CDR3 protein.

len: 12
v_gene: TRBV29-1
j_gene: TRBJ1-4
CDR3aa: SVADRATNEKLF

len: 13
v_gene: TRBV11-2
j_gene: TRBJ1-4
CDR3aa: ASSPNRGRNEKLF

len: 13
v_gene: TRBV15
j_gene: TRBJ2-7
CDR3aa: ATSRGRTGSYEQY

len: 14
v_gene: TRBV5-1
j_gene: TRBJ1-1
CDR3aa: ASSFETGGLNTEAF

len: 12
v_gene: TRBV2
j_gene: TRBJ1-5
CDR3aa: ASSGDRGYQPQH

len: 11
v_gene: TRBV27
j_gene: TRBJ2-7
CDR3aa: ASSLITRGEWY

len: 12
v_gene: TRBV29-1
j_gene: TRBJ2-2
CDR3aa: SGGGGVDTGELF

len: 13
v_gene: TRBV6-4
j_gene: TRBJ2-1
CDR3aa: ASSESAASYNEQF

len: 14
v_gene: TRBV30
j_gene: TRBJ1-4
CDR3aa: AWSVKLGDFNEKLF

len: 14
v_gene: TRBV7-8
j_gene: TRBJ1-5
CDR3aa: ASSLQGRGSNQPQH

len: 11
v_gene: TRBV11-2
j_gene: TRBJ2-1
CDR3aa: ASSSGGGEEQF

len: 13
v_gene: TRBV29-1
j_gene: TRBJ2-7
CDR3aa: SILKLRESSYEQY

len: 13
v_gene: TRBV3-1/TRBV3-2
j_gene: TRBJ1-2
CDR3aa: ASSQGTGAFYGYT

len: 10
v_gene: TRBV12-3/TRBV12-4
j_gene: TRBJ1-1
CDR3aa: ASSLIQGEAF

len: 15
v_gene: TRBV18
j_gene: TRBJ1-1
CDR3aa: ASSPRFDSSLNTEAF

len: 11
v_gene: TRBV12-3/TRBV12-4
j_gene: TRBJ2-2
CDR3aa: ASSLARTGELF

len: 10
v_gene: TRBV5-1
j_gene: TRBJ2-7
CDR3aa: ASSPSGDEQY

len: 10
v_gene: TRBV12-3/TRBV12-4
j_gene: TRBJ2-2
CDR3aa: ASSFITGELF

len: 12
v_gene: TRBV27
j_gene: TRBJ1-2
CDR3aa: ASSLGGVRYGYT

len: 14
v_gene: TRBV10-3
j_gene: TRBJ1-3
CDR3aa: AISESMSGSGNTIY